Listed here are 29 T cell receptor beta chains from one sample, sequenced in a study of blood T cell repertoires in COVID-19. TCRdb keeps only in-frame clones here, not all; method: immunoSEQ multiplex PCR. The sample has under 100,000 clones, 89% seen once. The sample comprised peripheral blood. The receptors were sampled from a man aged 50 or older with acute or convalescent COVID-19.

The gene calls are TRBV28 and TRBJ1-1; TRBD1 matches at 11 bases. This CDR3 region has 13 residues. Per germline, CDR1 MDHEN and CDR2 SYDVKM. J gave up 7 bases and V 3 bases, and 1 base lay outside the gene matches. The CDR3 is CASSLDRGREAFF. In DNA form, the CDR3 reads TGTGCCAGCAGTTTGGACAGGGGGCGTGAAGCTTTCTTT. Supplemented by reference TRBV28 and TRBJ1-1, the full variable domain reads DVKVTQSSRYLVKRTGEKVFLECVQDMDHENMFWYRQDPGLGLRLIYFSYDVKMKEKGDIPEGYSVSREKKERFSLILESASTNQTSMYLCASSLDRGREAFFGQGTRLTVV.

The chain combines TRBV19 with TRBJ1-2; 8 positions agree with TRBD1. Germline V lookup: CDR1 LNHDA, CDR2 SQIVND (reference sequence). V was clipped by 7 bases and J by 8 bases; unmatched bases: 12. There are 14 residues in the CDR3. The CDR3 nucleotides are TGTGCCAGTACCGTGGACAGGGCGGGTCGGGGCTACACCTTC. This encodes CASTVDRAGRGYTF.

The gene calls are TRBV30 and TRBJ1-2; 7 nucleotides agree with TRBD1. CDR3 size: 14 residues. Trimming at V came to 1 base and at J to 4 bases, leaving 6 bases not matched to a gene. From germline, CDR1 is GTSNPN and CDR2 SVGIG (reference sequence). The DNA for the CDR3 is TGTGCCTGGAGTGGACAGGGAAGGGTCTATGGCTACACCTTC. Protein product: CAWSGQGRVYGYTF.

CDR3 protein: CASSQDSWAGSTDTQYF. DNA for the CDR3: TGTGCCAGCAGCCAAGATTCCTGGGCGGGCTCCACAGATACGCAGTATTTT. The chain uses TRBV3-1 (or the pseudogene TRBV3-2) and TRBJ2-3; weak D call: TRBD2 (5 bases). V lost 0 bases and J lost 2, with 15 bases in between. This CDR3 is 17 amino acids long. The germline V gene encodes CDR1 LGHDT and CDR2 YNNKEL (reference sequence).

The J gene is TRBJ1-1, the V gene TRBV19; 8 bases match TRBD1. The CDR3 consists of 14 residues. V dropped 7 bases and J dropped 0; count of bases not matched to a gene: 4. Germline V CDR1 and CDR2: LNHDA, SQIVND (reference sequence). CDR3: CASTGGWMNTEAFF. DNA of the CDR3: TGTGCCAGTACAGGGGGCTGGATGAACACTGAAGCTTTCTTT.

The chain has TRBV30 and TRBJ1-6; D gene unclear. Trimming pared 6 bases from V and 8 bases from J, leaving 8 bases between. The CDR3 extends over 11 amino acids. The germline gives CDR1 GTSNPN, CDR2 SVGIG (reference sequence). The DNA for the CDR3 is TGTGCCTGCGACATGGATTCACCCCTCCACTTT. Protein sequence: CACDMDSPLHF. The full variable domain, completed using reference TRBV30 and TRBJ1-6, is SQTIHQWPATLVQPVGSPLSLECTVEGTSNPNLYWYRQAAGRGLQLLFYSVGIGQISSEVPQNLSASRPQDRQFILSSKKLLLSDSGFYLCACDMDSPLHFGNGTRLTVT.

The genes are TRBV7-6 and TRBJ1-1, with 9 positions matching TRBD1. The CDR3 is 14 residues long. Germline lookup yields CDR1 SGHVS and CDR2 FNYEAQ. J was trimmed by 4 bases and V by 1 base; bases with no gene match: 1. This CDR3 is CASSLETGGTEAFF. Here the CDR3 DNA reads TGTGCCAGCAGCTTAGAGACAGGGGGCACTGAAGCTTTCTTT.

This chain uses TRBV10-3 with TRBJ2-1, with 10 bases that match TRBD2. The ends lost 5 bases at V and 4 bases at J; junction bases unmatched: 5. The V gene's germline CDR1 is ENHRY and CDR2 SYGVKD. This CDR3 comprises 15 residues. Written as DNA, the CDR3 is TGTGCCATCAGTCACACGACTAGCGGGTACAATGAGCAGTTCTTC. Its translation: CAISHTTSGYNEQFF.

The CDR3: CASSRSGQGVFVGELFF. The CDR3 bases are TGTGCCAGCAGTAGATCGGGACAGGGGGTATTTGTCGGGGAGCTGTTTTTT. This chain uses TRBV28 with TRBJ2-2; 11 bases line up with TRBD1. The J segment lost 7 bases and the V segment lost 5 bases, leaving 12 bases of the junction unmatched. This CDR3 is 17 amino acids long. Germline V gene lookup returns CDR1 MDHEN and CDR2 SYDVKM.

The chain recombines TRBV11-2 with TRBJ1-4; 8 nucleotides agree with TRBD1. From germline, CDR1 is SGHAT and CDR2 FQNNGV. V was pared by 5 bases and J by 5 bases, with 7 bases of the junction left unmatched. The CDR3 consists of 15 residues. Here the CDR3 reads CASSTRTGWNEKLFF. The CDR3, as DNA: TGTGCCAGCAGCACGAGGACAGGGTGGAATGAAAAACTGTTTTTT. The full variable domain, in which reference TRBV11-2 and TRBJ1-4 provide the parts outside the CDR3, is EAGVAQSPRYKIIEKRQSVAFWCNPISGHATLYWYQQILGQGPKLLIQFQNNGVVDDSQLPKDRFSAERLKGVDSTLKIQPAKLEDSAVYLCASSTRTGWNEKLFFGSGTQLSVL.

V gene TRBV5-4 combines with J gene TRBJ1-5, with D possibly matching TRBD1 (5 bases). From germline, CDR1 is SGHNT and CDR2 YYREEE (reference sequence). The V end was cut by 0 bases, the J end by 4 bases, with 8 bases between. The CDR3 covers 14 residues. CDR3 sequence: CASSLAGGNQPQHF. In DNA, the CDR3 is TGTGCCAGCAGCTTGGCGGGGGGAAATCAGCCCCAGCATTTT.

This chain connects TRBV7-6 to TRBJ2-5, with 11 bases lining up with TRBD2. The CDR3 length is 17 residues. V gave up 2 bases and J gave up 1 base; unmatched junction bases: 6. Per germline, CDR1 SGHVS and CDR2 FNYEAQ. For the CDR3, the DNA is TGTGCCAGCAGCTTATCCCCGGGACTAGCGGCCCAAGAGACCCAGTACTTC. Its translation: CASSLSPGLAAQETQYF.

The chain is built from TRBV28 and TRBJ2-1, with TRBD2 as a possible D gene (6 bases). CDR1 is MDHEN and CDR2 is SYDVKM in the germline V gene. The CDR3 loop spans 16 amino acids. Trimming cost V 4 bases and J 0 bases, with 13 bases left between them. The CDR3 protein is CASSSRLVRSYNEQFF. DNA of the CDR3: TGTGCCAGCAGTTCTAGACTAGTCCGCTCCTACAATGAGCAGTTCTTC.

As regards this clone: This sample also contains other DNA sequences that code for the same CDR3. CDR3 in DNA: TGTGCCTGGAGTGTACAGGGGGCGGAAAAACTGTTTTTT. It yields the protein CAWSVQGAEKLFF. The chain employs TRBV30 and TRBJ1-4, with 9 bases matching TRBD1. V shed 0 bases and J 8 bases; nucleotides not matched to a gene: 1. This CDR3 has 13 amino acids. Germline CDR1 and CDR2: GTSNPN and SVGIG (reference sequence). The whole variable domain, filled in from reference TRBV30 and TRBJ1-4, reads SQTIHQWPATLVQPVGSPLSLECTVEGTSNPNLYWYRQAAGRGLQLLFYSVGIGQISSEVPQNLSASRPQDRQFILSSKKLLLSDSGFYLCAWSVQGAEKLFFGSGTQLSVL.

V is TRBV4-2 and J is TRBJ2-1, with TRBD1 matching over 9 bases. This CDR3 spans 18 amino acids. Trimming removed 3 bases from V and 8 bases from J; junction bases left unmatched: 17. The germline V gene has CDR1 LGHNA and CDR2 YNFKEQ. In DNA form, the CDR3 reads TGTGCCAGCAGCCAGGAGCCGGGACAGGGCAACTCATGGGATGAGCAGTTCTTC. This codes for CASSQEPGQGNSWDEQFF.

The chain joins TRBV6-5 to TRBJ1-4; 7 bases line up with TRBD1. Germline trimming cut 6 bases from V and 7 bases from J; bases unmatched to any gene: 11. The CDR3 has 15 amino acids. Germline V gene sequence: CDR1 MNHEY, CDR2 SVGAGI. The CDR3 DNA follows: TGTGCCAGCAGGTCACAGGGGAGGAGCGGTGAAAAACTGTTTTTT. Encoded protein: CASRSQGRSGEKLFF.

The chain links TRBV5-1 to TRBJ1-4; the D gene is possibly TRBD1 (6 bases). Germline V gene lookup returns CDR1 SGHRS and CDR2 YFSETQ. This CDR3 region has 16 residues. The ends were cut back, 1 base at V and 0 bases at J, with 10 bases in the middle. The CDR3 coding sequence is TGCGCCAGCAGCTTGACAGGGTCGGCAACTAATGAAAAACTGTTTTTT. Encoded protein: CASSLTGSATNEKLFF.

The chain uses TRBV9 and TRBJ1-1, with no clear D. From germline, CDR1 is SGDLS and CDR2 YYNGEE. The CDR3 has 14 amino acids. Deletions cut 0 bases from V and 4 bases from J, with 10 bases between. CDR3 in amino acids: CASSVGGTGTEAFF. Written as DNA, the CDR3 is TGTGCCAGCAGCGTAGGAGGCACGGGCACTGAAGCTTTCTTT.

This chain joins TRBV19 and TRBJ1-1; D unclear. V was shortened by 8 bases and J by 2 bases, with 15 bases between the two germline ends. The CDR3 is 14 residues long. Germline V lookup: CDR1 LNHDA, CDR2 SQIVND (reference sequence). The CDR3 protein is CASAKATANTEAFF. The CDR3 bases are TGTGCCAGTGCGAAAGCTACAGCAAACACTGAAGCTTTCTTT.

This clone was picked up one time. J is TRBJ2-7 and V is TRBV28; D is perhaps TRBD1 (6 bases). Trimming took off 7 bases at V and 0 bases at J, with 10 bases between the two ends. There are 13 residues in the CDR3. Germline V lookup: CDR1 MDHEN, CDR2 SYDVKM. CDR3 amino acids: CASNRASSYEQYV. The CDR3 DNA reads TGTGCCAGCAACAGGGCAAGCTCCTACGAGCAGTACGTC.

This clone was detected only once. The chain links TRBV5-4 to TRBJ1-2, with a weak D call TRBD1 (5 bases). The CDR3 is made up of 17 amino acids. Per the germline V gene, CDR1 is SGHNT and CDR2 is YYREEE (reference sequence). V dropped 0 bases and J dropped 5 bases, with 20 bases sitting between them. CDR3 residues: CASSLGGSTSIQYGYTF. CDR3 in DNA: TGTGCCAGCAGCTTGGGGGGGTCTACTAGCATCCAATATGGCTACACCTTC.

The chain employs TRBV11-2 and TRBJ2-5; 8 bases align to TRBD2. This CDR3 is 17 amino acids long. Germline CDR1 and CDR2: SGHAT and FQNNGV. V lost 5 bases and J lost 0; bases outside the gene matches: 11. CDR3 in DNA: TGTGCCAGCAGCCGAACCGGGGGGGGCCCGTACCAAGAGACCCAGTACTTC. This gives the protein CASSRTGGGPYQETQYF.

In the case of this clone: No DNA is shown, since the ends of the CDR3 on it are uncertain; the CDR3 is the one TCRdb lists. The chain carries TRBV27 and TRBJ1-2. The CDR3 is 13 residues long, ends included. Looked up from germline, CDR1 is MNHEY and CDR2 is SMNVEV (reference sequence). The CDR3 protein is CASSFRDFRGYTF.

The rearrangement links TRBV30 to TRBJ1-4; 10 bases align to TRBD1. The ends lost 0 bases at V and 11 bases at J; junction bases unmatched: 9. CDR1 GTSNPN and CDR2 SVGIG come from the germline V gene (reference sequence). The CDR3 runs to 15 residues. CDR3: CAWSVSRDRGTKLFF. The CDR3 nucleotides are TGTGCCTGGAGTGTATCCCGGGACAGGGGAACGAAACTGTTTTTT.

This chain connects TRBV7-9 to TRBJ1-2; no firm D call. Trimming removed 1 base at V and 10 bases at J, with 16 bases between. The CDR3 consists of 14 residues. The germline CDR1 and CDR2 sequences are SEHNR and FQNEAQ (reference sequence). The CDR3 sequence is CASSLGEAGRFYTF. CDR3 sequence (DNA): TGTGCCAGCAGCTTAGGGGAGGCGGGGAGATTCTACACCTTC.

This chain joins TRBV19 and TRBJ1-3; 9 bases fit TRBD1. The germline CDR1 and CDR2 sequences are LNHDA and SQIVND (reference sequence). CDR3 length: 15 amino acids. V trimming: 6 bases; J trimming: 7 bases; junction bases outside the gene matches: 10. The CDR3 here is CASRTTTGGTNTIYF. The CDR3 region has the DNA TGTGCCAGTAGGACTACGACAGGGGGGACGAACACCATATATTTT.

A single count supports this clone. The V and J genes are TRBV5-1 and TRBJ1-4; 9 nucleotides align to TRBD1. V gave up 4 bases and J gave up 3 bases; unmatched junction bases: 10. This CDR3 contains 17 residues. CDR1 and CDR2 (germline): SGHRS, YFSETQ. The CDR3 loop reads CASSLFGGQGANEKLFF. The CDR3 DNA reads as TGCGCCAGCAGCCTATTCGGGGGACAGGGCGCTAATGAAAAACTGTTTTTT.

The chain carries TRBV28 and TRBJ2-5; 7 nucleotides match TRBD2. CDR1 and CDR2 from the germline V gene are MDHEN and SYDVKM. J gave up 1 base and V 6 bases, and 5 bases lay outside the gene matches. The CDR3 is 14 amino acids. As DNA, the CDR3 is TGTGCCAGCAGCCCAAGCGGGACCCAAGAGACCCAGTACTTC. Its translation is CASSPSGTQETQYF.

This clone is a singleton in its sample. The rearrangement uses TRBV7-2 and TRBJ2-1, with 7 bases matching TRBD1. The trim removed 5 bases at V and 0 bases at J, leaving 4 bases unmatched. Germline V CDR1 and CDR2: SGHTA, FQGNSA. The CDR3 is 15 residues long. This CDR3 reads CASSRTGPSYNEQFF. CDR3 nucleotides: TGTGCCAGCAGCCGGACAGGTCCCTCCTACAATGAGCAGTTCTTC.